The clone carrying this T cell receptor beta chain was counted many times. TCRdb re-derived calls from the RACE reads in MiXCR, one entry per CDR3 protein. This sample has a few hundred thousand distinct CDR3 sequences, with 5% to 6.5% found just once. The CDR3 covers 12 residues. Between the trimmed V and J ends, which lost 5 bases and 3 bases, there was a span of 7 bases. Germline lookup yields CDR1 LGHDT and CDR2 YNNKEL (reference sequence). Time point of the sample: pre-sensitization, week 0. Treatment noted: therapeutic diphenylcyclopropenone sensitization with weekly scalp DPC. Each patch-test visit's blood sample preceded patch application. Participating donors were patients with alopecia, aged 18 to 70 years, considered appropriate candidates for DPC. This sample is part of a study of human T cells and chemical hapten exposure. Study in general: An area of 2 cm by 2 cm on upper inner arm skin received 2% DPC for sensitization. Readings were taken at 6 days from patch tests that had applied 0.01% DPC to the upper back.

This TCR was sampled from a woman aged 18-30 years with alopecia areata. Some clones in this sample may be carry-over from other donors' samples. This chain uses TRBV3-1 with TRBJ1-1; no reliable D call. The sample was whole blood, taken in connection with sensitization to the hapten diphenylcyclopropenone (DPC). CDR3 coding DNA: TGTGCCAGCAGCGCCAGGTACACTGAAGCTTTCTTT. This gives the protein CASSARYTEAFF.